The 14 T cell receptor beta chains given below trace back to one sample, sequenced in a study of radiotherapy plus CTLA-4 blockade in lung cancer. Profiling relied on immunoSEQ multiplex PCR, and the TCRdb table lists in-frame clones only, not all of them. The data contain over 80,000 clones, 83% of them singletons. Sequences were derived from peripheral blood, sampled from a patient treated with radiotherapy plus ipilimumab. These receptors were collected from a human donor with non-small cell lung cancer who had stable disease on radiotherapy plus ipilimumab.

The chain combines TRBV9 with TRBJ2-7; D call uncertain. The CDR3 is made up of 14 amino acids. Between the trimmed V and J ends, which lost 2 bases and 7 bases, there was a span of 16 bases. In germline, CDR1 is SGDLS, CDR2 YYNGEE. CDR3 in amino acids: CASSVNSAESEQYF. CDR3 DNA: TGTGCCAGCAGCGTGAACTCCGCCGAGTCGGAGCAGTACTTC.

The gene calls are TRBV10-1 and TRBJ2-2; D might be TRBD1 or TRBD2, each matching 5 bases. The CDR3 has 15 amino acids. Trimming took 3 bases from V and 1 from J, leaving 9 bases between them. Germline values: CDR1 WNHNN, CDR2 SYGVQD (reference sequence). The CDR3 DNA follows: TGCGCCAGCAGTGATCTGAGGGGGAACACCGGGGAGCTGTTTTTT. Translating gives CASSDLRGNTGELFF.

The chain links TRBV28 to TRBJ2-2; D is unresolved. CDR1 MDHEN and CDR2 SYDVKM come from the germline V gene. This CDR3 contains 13 residues. The ends were cut back, 4 bases at V and 3 bases at J, with 6 bases in the middle. In DNA, the CDR3 is TGTGCCAGCAGTTGGGCGTACACCGGGGAGCTGTTTTTT. Its translation is CASSWAYTGELFF. Filled out from reference TRBV28 and TRBJ2-2, the complete variable domain reads DVKVTQSSRYLVKRTGEKVFLECVQDMDHENMFWYRQDPGLGLRLIYFSYDVKMKEKGDIPEGYSVSREKKERFSLILESASTNQTSMYLCASSWAYTGELFFGEGSRLTVL.

J is TRBJ2-5 and V is TRBV2; D gene uncertain. From germline, CDR1 is SNHLY and CDR2 FYNNEI. V was trimmed by 10 bases and J by 2 bases, leaving 14 bases between them. This CDR3 is built from 13 residues. CDR3: CATSVGLQETQYF. CDR3 nucleotide sequence: TGTGCCACCTCGGTGGGGTTGCAAGAGACCCAGTACTTC.

The chain recombines TRBV6-6 with TRBJ2-1, with D possibly matching TRBD1 (6 bases). Germline-derived CDR1 and CDR2 are MNHNY and SVGAGI (reference sequence). The CDR3 has 11 amino acids. V dropped 7 bases and J dropped 5 bases, with 6 bases sitting between them. CDR3: CASTGDNEQFF. CDR3 in DNA: TGTGCCAGCACAGGGGACAATGAGCAGTTCTTC.

The chain combines TRBV27 with TRBJ1-2; 8 nucleotides align to TRBD1. J was trimmed by 0 bases and V by 6 bases; bases with no gene match: 6. CDR1 is MNHEY, CDR2 SMNVEV, per germline (reference sequence). CDR3 length: 15 amino acids. The CDR3 DNA is TGTGCCAGCAGACTCGGGACAGGCGCTAACTATGGCTACACCTTC. Encoded protein: CASRLGTGANYGYTF.

The rearrangement joins TRBV5-6 to TRBJ1-4; D might be TRBD1 (5 bases). CDR3 length: 14 residues. V was shortened by 1 base and J by 10 bases, with 14 bases between the two germline ends. Germline V gene data show CDR1 as SGHDT and CDR2 as YYEEEE. CDR3 residues: CASSLTTAERKLFF. CDR3 DNA: TGTGCCAGCAGCTTGACGACAGCCGAGCGAAAACTGTTTTTT. Using reference TRBV5-6 and TRBJ1-4 for the parts outside the CDR3, the full variable domain is DAGVTQSPTHLIKTRGQQVTLRCSPKSGHDTVSWYQQALGQGPQFIFQYYEEEERQRGNFPDRFSGHQFPNYSSELNVNALLLGDSALYLCASSLTTAERKLFFGSGTQLSVL.

The chain has TRBV10-1 and TRBJ2-1; weak D call: TRBD2 (5 bases). The CDR3 runs to 15 residues. Germline V gene sequence: CDR1 WNHNN, CDR2 SYGVQD (reference sequence). Trimming removed 6 bases from V and 2 bases from J, with 14 bases in between. As DNA, the CDR3 is TGCGCCAGCAGCAGGATAGCGAAAGCCTACAATGAGCAGTTCTTC. Its translation is CASSRIAKAYNEQFF.

This chain uses TRBV18 with TRBJ2-6; D not resolved. With 2 bases removed from V and 0 bases from J, the gap between germline ends came to 2 bases. This CDR3 comprises 14 residues. Germline assignment: CDR1 KGHSH and CDR2 LQKENI. In DNA, the CDR3 is TGTGCCAGCTCACCAACCTCTGGGGCCAACGTCCTGACTTTC. Translation: CASSPTSGANVLTF. Complete variable domain (other parts from reference TRBV18 and TRBJ2-6): NAGVMQNPRHLVRRRGQEARLRCSPMKGHSHVYWYRQLPEEGLKFMVYLQKENIIDESGMPKERFSAEFPKEGPSILRIQQVVRGDSAAYFCASSPTSGANVLTFGAGSRLTVL.

CDR3 sequence: CASRGQMNTEAFF. In DNA form, the CDR3 reads TGTGCCAGCAGAGGACAGATGAACACTGAAGCTTTCTTT. This sequence joins TRBV2 and TRBJ1-1; tentative D call: TRBD1 (6 bases). The CDR3 contains 13 residues. In germline, CDR1 is SNHLY, CDR2 FYNNEI. V was pared by 6 bases and J by 0 bases, with 8 bases between.

The J gene is TRBJ1-2, the V gene TRBV18, with TRBD1 identical over 10 bases. This CDR3 has 16 amino acids. Germline CDR1 KGHSH, CDR2 LQKENI. The trim removed 3 bases at V and 8 bases at J, leaving 12 bases unmatched. The chain's CDR3 is CASSPTTGGGRSGYTF. The CDR3, as DNA: TGTGCCAGCTCACCCACGACAGGGGGCGGACGTTCGGGCTACACCTTC.

The chain's CDR3 is CASSKGEIAGLSSYEQYF. CDR3 DNA sequence: TGTGCCAGCAGCAAAGGCGAGATAGCGGGCCTAAGCTCCTACGAGCAGTACTTC. The chain uses TRBV21-1 and TRBJ2-7; TRBD2, the table's D call, lacks a check against the DNA. TRBV21-1 is annotated as a pseudogene. CDR3 length: 18 amino acids.

The rearrangement uses TRBV5-1 and TRBJ2-3; D may match TRBD1 or TRBD2 (5 bases each). This CDR3 has 16 amino acids. V was clipped by 9 bases and J by 0 bases, with 20 bases between them. The germline gives CDR1 SGHRS, CDR2 YFSETQ. The DNA of the CDR3 is TGCGCCACCGGGACCGGTAAGGAAATCAGCACAGATACGCAGTATTTT. Translating gives CATGTGKEISTDTQYF.

The V call is TRBV9, the J call TRBJ2-3; 9 bases match TRBD1. With 4 bases clipped from V and 2 bases from J, the junction kept 8 bases outside the gene matches. Germline lookup yields CDR1 SGDLS and CDR2 YYNGEE. CDR3 length: 16 residues. CDR3 amino acids: CASSPFGTGSTDTQYF. As DNA, the CDR3 is TGTGCCAGCAGCCCCTTCGGGACAGGGTCCACAGATACGCAGTATTTT.